The source of this T cell receptor (beta chain) is a study of identical twins. Study outcomes and limitations: Twins' excess sharing was less marked for out-of-frame beta sequences. Invariant MAIT and iNKT cells may have partly biased zero-insertion analyses.

A word on this clonotype: Its antigen is as yet unknown.

Template switching, a step in the protocol, added a universal primer site, and cDNA carried unique molecular identifiers. MiXCR was run by TCRdb on the 5' RACE reads, yielding one entry per CDR3 protein. The data show around 1.7 million distinct CDR3 sequences, 32% seen once. The sample comprised cord blood. The clonotype comes from a newborn girl in good health.

The CDR3 coding sequence is TGTGCCAGCAGCCCGAACCCAGGGTACGAGCAGTACTTC. Encoded protein: CASSPNPGYEQYF. The rearrangement links TRBV6-2 or TRBV6-3 to TRBJ2-7; TRBD1 might be the D (5 bases). V gave up 6 bases and J gave up 4 bases, with 13 bases separating them. The CDR3 totals 13 residues. Germline CDR1 MNHEY, CDR2 SVGEGT.